A single sample gave rise to the 13 T cell receptor beta chains below, sequenced in a study of blood T cell repertoires in COVID-19. Assay used: immunoSEQ multiplex PCR; TCRdb lists only in-frame clones, some missing. The sample lists fewer than 500,000 clones; roughly 89% were seen once. Sample: peripheral blood. The receptors here all came from a woman in her 30s with acute or convalescent COVID-19.

This chain joins TRBV9 and TRBJ1-6, with a possible D match to TRBD1 (5 bases). CDR1 is SGDLS, CDR2 YYNGEE, per germline. The CDR3 contains 15 residues. Trimming stripped 3 bases from V and 2 bases from J, with 9 bases between. CDR3 nucleotide sequence: TGTGCCAGCAGCGCCCAGGGAACCTATAATTCACCCCTCCACTTT. The encoded protein is CASSAQGTYNSPLHF. Full variable domain (missing parts from reference TRBV9 and TRBJ1-6): DSGVTQTPKHLITATGQRVTLRCSPRSGDLSVYWYQQSLDQGLQFLIQYYNGEERAKGNILERFSAQQFPDLHSELNLSSLELGDSALYFCASSAQGTYNSPLHFGNGTRLTVT.

The chain employs TRBV18 and TRBJ2-2, with 8 bases lining up with TRBD1. This CDR3 has 15 amino acids. The V gene's germline CDR1 is KGHSH and CDR2 LQKENI. The junction had 2 bases not matched to a gene; V was cut back by 2 bases and J by 3 bases. CDR3 sequence: CASSPRTGHTGELFF. The CDR3 DNA follows: TGTGCCAGCTCACCAAGGACAGGGCACACCGGGGAGCTGTTTTTT.

V gene TRBV28 combines with J gene TRBJ2-1, with D perhaps TRBD2 (5 bases). Germline V CDR1 and CDR2: MDHEN, SYDVKM. V lost 6 bases and J 2 bases, leaving 14 bases between the germline ends. CDR3 size: 15 residues. The CDR3 protein is CASSSGGKAYNEQFF. The CDR3 nucleotides read TGTGCCAGCAGCTCCGGAGGAAAGGCCTACAATGAGCAGTTCTTC.

The CDR3 coding sequence is TGTGCCTGGGGGAAGAAGTCCGGACAGGTTGGGGCTAATGAAAAACTGTTTTTT. This translates into CAWGKKSGQVGANEKLFF. The chain uses TRBV30 and TRBJ1-4, with 7 bases lining up with TRBD1. CDR3 length: 18 residues. The germline V gene encodes CDR1 GTSNPN and CDR2 SVGIG (reference sequence). V lost 5 bases, J lost 3 bases, and 18 bases stayed unmatched.

This sequence joins TRBV27 and TRBJ2-2; D might be TRBD2 (7 bases). V lost 2 bases to trimming and J lost 6 bases, with 13 bases between them. Germline V lookup: CDR1 MNHEY, CDR2 SMNVEV (reference sequence). CDR3 length: 15 amino acids. The CDR3: CASSLRRGLPGELFF. The CDR3 bases are TGTGCCAGCAGTTTAAGGCGGGGGCTCCCCGGGGAGCTGTTTTTT.

V and J are TRBV9 and TRBJ2-1, with 9 bases that match TRBD2. The CDR3 has 16 amino acids. The germline CDR1 and CDR2 sequences are SGDLS and YYNGEE. V trimming: 0 bases; J trimming: 4 bases; junction bases outside the gene matches: 5. CDR3 nucleotide sequence: TGTGCCAGCAGCGTAGAGGGCGGGGGGGCGTACAATGAGCAGTTCTTC. Encoded protein: CASSVEGGGAYNEQFF.

The CDR3 here is CAWSVWSQGKANYGYTF. In DNA form, the CDR3 reads TGTGCCTGGAGTGTATGGTCCCAGGGGAAAGCTAACTATGGCTACACCTTC. The chain employs TRBV30 and TRBJ1-2, with D perhaps TRBD1 (6 bases). The CDR3 runs 17 residues. Trimming took off 0 bases at V and 0 bases at J, with 17 bases between the two ends. CDR1 is GTSNPN and CDR2 is SVGIG in the germline V gene (reference sequence).

V gene TRBV4-1 combines with J gene TRBJ1-1; 7 bases align to TRBD1. J gave up 7 bases and V 5 bases, and 7 bases lay outside the gene matches. Germline V CDR1 and CDR2: MGHRA, YSYEKL. The CDR3 has 13 residues. The CDR3 loop reads CASSFFRDSEAFF. The CDR3 coding sequence is TGCGCCAGCAGCTTTTTCCGGGACAGTGAAGCTTTCTTT.

The chain employs TRBV24-1 and TRBJ1-2; TRBD1 matches at 7 bases. CDR3 length equals 14 residues. Losses at the gene ends were 4 bases for V and 7 bases for J; bases not matched to a gene: 8. Germline CDR1 and CDR2: KGHDR and SFDVKD. This CDR3 is CATSDQDRAGGYTF. DNA for the CDR3: TGTGCCACCAGTGACCAAGACAGGGCGGGTGGCTACACCTTC.

This chain uses TRBV4-1 with TRBJ2-2; no definite D call. CDR3 length: 13 residues. Trimming removed 1 base from V and 7 bases from J, with 7 bases in between. Germline lookup yields CDR1 MGHRA and CDR2 YSYEKL. Written as DNA, the CDR3 is TGCGCCAGCAGCCAAGGAAACGGCGGGGAGCTGTTTTTT. This gives the protein CASSQGNGGELFF.

This clone turned up a few times. The V call is TRBV9, the J call TRBJ1-1; TRBD1 matches 10 bases. This CDR3 is 18 amino acids long. The germline CDR1 and CDR2 sequences are SGDLS and YYNGEE. Trimming at V came to 4 bases and at J to 1 base, leaving 13 bases not matched to a gene. This chain's CDR3 is CASSQRSLTGGANTEAFF. In DNA, the CDR3 is TGTGCCAGCAGCCAGAGGAGCCTGACAGGGGGCGCGAACACTGAAGCTTTCTTT.

This clone was seen once. The chain couples TRBV5-6 to TRBJ2-1, with D tentatively TRBD1 (5 bases). V lost 4 bases and J 10 bases, leaving 15 bases between the germline ends. The CDR3 is 13 residues long. The germline V gene has CDR1 SGHDT and CDR2 YYEEEE. CDR3 protein: CASSRWGGNEQFF. The CDR3 DNA sequence: TGTGCCAGCAGCCGCTGGGGCGGAAACGAGCAGTTCTTC.

The genes are TRBV18 and TRBJ2-2; tentatively, D is TRBD1 (5 bases). The germline V gene has CDR1 KGHSH and CDR2 LQKENI. With 3 bases removed from V and 2 bases from J, the gap between germline ends came to 10 bases. The CDR3 contains 15 residues. The CDR3 DNA reads as TGTGCCAGCTCACCCATCCAGGGAAACACCGGGGAGCTGTTTTTT. Its protein is CASSPIQGNTGELFF. Variable domain in full (rest from reference TRBV18 and TRBJ2-2): NAGVMQNPRHLVRRRGQEARLRCSPMKGHSHVYWYRQLPEEGLKFMVYLQKENIIDESGMPKERFSAEFPKEGPSILRIQQVVRGDSAAYFCASSPIQGNTGELFFGEGSRLTVL.